This T cell receptor (beta chain) comes out of a study of HIV-infected children after antiretroviral therapy interruption. About the research overall: Interruption group median age about 10 years; continuous group around 8 years. Weeks 0, 48 and 150 were sampled under continuous treatment.

Worth noting for this clonotype: What it recognizes is unknown.

Germline CDR1 SGDLS, CDR2 YYNGEE. This CDR3 is built from 13 residues. Trimming removed 3 bases from V and 13 bases from J, with 20 bases in between. Regarding the study as a whole: The Gini coefficient of naive CD4+ repertoires rose, returning to baseline by 3 years.

Unique molecular identifiers were included in an RNA-based 3' RACE TCR library. TCRdb used MiXCR to reprocess the 3' RACE reads, holding one entry per CDR3 protein. Of more than 75,000 distinct CDR3 sequences listed, about 6.3% are singletons. The treatment is: PENTA 11 planned treatment interruption arm or continuous ART arm. Sequencing used CD45RA+ CD4+ T cells from PBMCs, pooled from several time points, obtained from a donor given antiretroviral therapy, either interrupted or continuous. Subset here: naive CD4+ CD45RA+ CD45RO- T cells. The source of this sequence is a pool of human donors with HIV. The V gene is TRBV9, the J gene TRBJ2-7; D possibly corresponds to TRBD1 (6 bases). CDR3 nucleotides: TGTGCCAGCAGCGCACAACGGGAAGGACAGTACTACTTC. Translation: CASSAQREGQYYF.